Listed below are T cell receptor beta chains from one sample, sequenced in a study of T cell repertoires in cytomegalovirus infection. One entry per CDR3 protein, called by TCRdb with MiXCR from the reads. The sample has approximately 340,000 distinct CDR3 sequences; 25% to 35% are singletons. No antigens are known for them. Sequencing was performed on cultured PBMCs, taken from culture after CMV antigen stimulation. Source of these receptors: a human donor in good health (CMV status not recorded). Some clones in this sample may be carry-over from other donors' samples. The CDR3 runs from the conserved cysteine through the conserved F or W. D genes are given only for firm matches. Expanded clones get a size class; other rows say once, few or many, or leave the size out.

d_gene	abundance	v_gene	j_gene	CDR3aa	CDR3nt
.	.	TRBV11-2	TRBJ2-1	CASTPPGDNEQFF	TGTGCCAGCACCCCGCCGGGAGACAATGAGCAGTTCTTC
.	.	TRBV6-5	TRBJ1-1	CASNPDGNTEAFF	TGTGCCAGCAATCCGGACGGTAACACTGAAGCTTTCTTT
TRBD1	few	TRBV7-2	TRBJ1-2	CASSLNRGPYGYTF	TGTGCCAGCAGCTTGAACAGGGGGCCCTATGGCTACACCTTC
.	few	TRBV6-2/TRBV6-3	TRBJ1-2	CASSRTAYGYTF	TGTGCCAGCAGTCGGACGGCCTATGGCTACACCTTC
.	.	TRBV29-1	TRBJ1-2	CSVRRGSNYGYTF	TGCAGCGTCCGAAGGGGGTCCAACTATGGCTACACCTTC
.	few	TRBV7-3	TRBJ2-3	CASSFWGGTDTQYF	TGTGCCAGCAGCTTTTGGGGGGGCACAGATACGCAGTATTTT
.	few	TRBV27	TRBJ2-3	CASSFTSRGTQYF	TGTGCCAGCAGTTTTACATCTCGGGGGACGCAGTATTTT
TRBD1	.	TRBV6-1	TRBJ1-1	CASRGQGAEAFF	TGTGCCAGCAGGGGACAGGGGGCTGAAGCTTTCTTT
.	many	TRBV2	TRBJ2-4	CASSEIGSALAKNIQYF	TGTGCCAGCAGTGAAATCGGGTCGGCTCTAGCCAAAAACATTCAGTACTTC
.	once	TRBV29-1	TRBJ2-7	CSVEGSLSYEQYF	TGCAGCGTTGAAGGGAGCCTTTCGTACGAGCAGTACTTC
.	few	TRBV28	TRBJ1-4	CASSSNSATTNEKLFF	TGTGCCAGCAGCTCCAACAGCGCAACAACTAATGAAAAACTGTTTTTT